A selection of T cell receptor beta chains follows, all from one sample in a study of cytomegalovirus exposure and HLA in healthy donors. Using immunoSEQ multiplex PCR, the repertoire was profiled, and TCRdb retains in-frame clones only, with some absent. This table has around 190,000 clones, around 80% appearing once. Sequences were obtained from PBMCs. Receptor source: a woman in her forties in good health and CMV-seronegative. Each CDR3 is given with its conserved first and last residue.

CDR3 length: 15; V gene: TRBV6-5; CDR3 protein: CASSYTGRGEDEQFF
CDR3 length: 13; V gene: TRBV6-5; CDR3 protein: CASRGSGSYEQYF
CDR3 length: 15; V gene: TRBV5-1; CDR3 protein: CASSLYSPGDGEPFF
CDR3 length: 13; V gene: TRBV11-3; CDR3 protein: CASSFGSTGELFF
CDR3 length: 13; V gene: TRBV5-1; CDR3 protein: CASSPPGEETQYF
CDR3 length: 15; V gene: TRBV2; CDR3 protein: CASRVIAGITGELFF
CDR3 length: 15; V gene: TRBV11-3; CDR3 protein: CASSMGTGKLETQYF
CDR3 length: 16; V gene: TRBV11-3; CDR3 protein: CASSPLGSGSYNEQFF
CDR3 length: 13; V gene: TRBV6-6; CDR3 protein: CASSYLGQETQYF
CDR3 length: 14; V gene: TRBV18; CDR3 protein: CASSSGLGIDEQYF
CDR3 length: 17; V gene: TRBV5-4; CDR3 protein: CASSAEGTSASYNEQFF
CDR3 length: 16; V gene: TRBV19; CDR3 protein: CASSSRLAGGQETQYF
CDR3 length: 17; V gene: TRBV4-1; CDR3 protein: CASSPGGSGTSTDTQYF
CDR3 length: 16; V gene: TRBV7-8; CDR3 protein: CASSSRDRTENSPLHF
CDR3 length: 16; V gene: TRBV5-4; CDR3 protein: CASSGGGTSVSYEQYF
CDR3 length: 17; V gene: TRBV4-1; CDR3 protein: CASSQFTGTSIYNEQFF
CDR3 length: 11; V gene: TRBV29-1; CDR3 protein: CSVERRNEQFF
CDR3 length: 15; V gene: TRBV5-1; CDR3 protein: CASSPREVSTDTQYF
CDR3 length: 13; V gene: TRBV6-5; CDR3 protein: CASSFKENSPLHF
CDR3 length: 15; V gene: TRBV6-5; CDR3 protein: CASSSRGAGNSPLHF
CDR3 length: 15; V gene: TRBV5-6; CDR3 protein: CASSPRPRGNYGYTF
CDR3 length: 15; V gene: TRBV7-2; CDR3 protein: CASSSASGTVSGYTF
CDR3 length: 15; V gene: TRBV6-5; CDR3 protein: CASSPEGATNEKLFF
CDR3 length: 16; V gene: TRBV29-1; CDR3 protein: CSVEARGTGVLYGYTF
CDR3 length: 16; V gene: TRBV9; CDR3 protein: CASSVALAGGPYEQYF
CDR3 length: 14; V gene: TRBV9; CDR3 protein: CASSGLAGYNEQFF
CDR3 length: 14; V gene: TRBV4-3; CDR3 protein: CASNQYPSNTEAFF
CDR3 length: 14; V gene: TRBV9; CDR3 protein: CASSVEGGSPTIYF
CDR3 length: 16; V gene: TRBV7-8; CDR3 protein: CAEGSLAGGAAGELFF
CDR3 length: 19; V gene: TRBV7-2; CDR3 protein: CASSWGLAGVGVGTDTQYF
CDR3 length: 16; V gene: TRBV28; CDR3 protein: CASSFQGGRTFNEQFF
CDR3 length: 14; V gene: TRBV30; CDR3 protein: CASGGPVGYSPLHF
CDR3 length: 19; V gene: TRBV30; CDR3 protein: CAWRRGRGSGPNPYNEQFF
CDR3 length: 15; V gene: TRBV7-9; CDR3 protein: CASSFSGRMEDTQYF
CDR3 length: 18; V gene: TRBV12-5; CDR3 protein: CASGWTGTSGGAGETQYF
CDR3 length: 14; V gene: TRBV19; CDR3 protein: CASSIDRGHQPQHF
CDR3 length: 15; V gene: TRBV5-1; CDR3 protein: CASSLAAGEYTEAFF
CDR3 length: 14; V gene: TRBV9; CDR3 protein: CASSVLAGVGEQFF
CDR3 length: 15; V gene: TRBV5-1; CDR3 protein: CASSESVTEIYGYTF
CDR3 length: 14; V gene: TRBV29-1; CDR3 protein: CSVEDSSSVYEQYF
CDR3 length: 14; V gene: TRBV10-2; CDR3 protein: CASSTSSSGNTIYF
CDR3 length: 15; V gene: TRBV7-2; CDR3 protein: CASSSRLAGTDTQYF
CDR3 length: 13; V gene: TRBV7-9; CDR3 protein: CASSRGGTNIQYF
CDR3 length: 11; V gene: TRBV28; CDR3 protein: CASSLSDSWDF